The entry that follows covers one T cell receptor beta chain sequence. Its antigen is unknown. This CDR3 is 13 amino acids long. CDR1 MNHEY and CDR2 SVGAGI come from the germline V gene. V was clipped by 6 bases and J by 4 bases, with 10 bases between them. Clones were read by immunoSEQ multiplex PCR, and TCRdb kept only the in-frame ones, dropping some. The repertoire holds 20,000 to 25,000 clones, with 74% as singletons. This specimen belongs to a study of regulatory dendritic cells for organ transplantation. General study findings and limits: Mature dendritic cells appeared to drive more memory CD8+ clonal expansion than regulatory ones. Of resting T cell subsets, memory CD8+ had the most alloreactive clonotypes. Naive CD4+ and CD8+ repertoires were highly diverse; memory CD8+ was most oligoclonal.

Memory T cells were CD45RO+, naive were CD45RA+, sorted by FACS. This chain connects TRBV6-5 to TRBJ1-5; D perhaps matches TRBD1 (6 bases). The TCR was taken from a human donor in good health. The specimen sequenced was memory CD4+ T cells from blood. Specified subset: CD45RO+ memory T cells. This CDR3 reads CASRATGNQPQHF. CDR3 in DNA: TGTGCCAGCAGGGCTACAGGGAATCAGCCCCAGCATTTT.